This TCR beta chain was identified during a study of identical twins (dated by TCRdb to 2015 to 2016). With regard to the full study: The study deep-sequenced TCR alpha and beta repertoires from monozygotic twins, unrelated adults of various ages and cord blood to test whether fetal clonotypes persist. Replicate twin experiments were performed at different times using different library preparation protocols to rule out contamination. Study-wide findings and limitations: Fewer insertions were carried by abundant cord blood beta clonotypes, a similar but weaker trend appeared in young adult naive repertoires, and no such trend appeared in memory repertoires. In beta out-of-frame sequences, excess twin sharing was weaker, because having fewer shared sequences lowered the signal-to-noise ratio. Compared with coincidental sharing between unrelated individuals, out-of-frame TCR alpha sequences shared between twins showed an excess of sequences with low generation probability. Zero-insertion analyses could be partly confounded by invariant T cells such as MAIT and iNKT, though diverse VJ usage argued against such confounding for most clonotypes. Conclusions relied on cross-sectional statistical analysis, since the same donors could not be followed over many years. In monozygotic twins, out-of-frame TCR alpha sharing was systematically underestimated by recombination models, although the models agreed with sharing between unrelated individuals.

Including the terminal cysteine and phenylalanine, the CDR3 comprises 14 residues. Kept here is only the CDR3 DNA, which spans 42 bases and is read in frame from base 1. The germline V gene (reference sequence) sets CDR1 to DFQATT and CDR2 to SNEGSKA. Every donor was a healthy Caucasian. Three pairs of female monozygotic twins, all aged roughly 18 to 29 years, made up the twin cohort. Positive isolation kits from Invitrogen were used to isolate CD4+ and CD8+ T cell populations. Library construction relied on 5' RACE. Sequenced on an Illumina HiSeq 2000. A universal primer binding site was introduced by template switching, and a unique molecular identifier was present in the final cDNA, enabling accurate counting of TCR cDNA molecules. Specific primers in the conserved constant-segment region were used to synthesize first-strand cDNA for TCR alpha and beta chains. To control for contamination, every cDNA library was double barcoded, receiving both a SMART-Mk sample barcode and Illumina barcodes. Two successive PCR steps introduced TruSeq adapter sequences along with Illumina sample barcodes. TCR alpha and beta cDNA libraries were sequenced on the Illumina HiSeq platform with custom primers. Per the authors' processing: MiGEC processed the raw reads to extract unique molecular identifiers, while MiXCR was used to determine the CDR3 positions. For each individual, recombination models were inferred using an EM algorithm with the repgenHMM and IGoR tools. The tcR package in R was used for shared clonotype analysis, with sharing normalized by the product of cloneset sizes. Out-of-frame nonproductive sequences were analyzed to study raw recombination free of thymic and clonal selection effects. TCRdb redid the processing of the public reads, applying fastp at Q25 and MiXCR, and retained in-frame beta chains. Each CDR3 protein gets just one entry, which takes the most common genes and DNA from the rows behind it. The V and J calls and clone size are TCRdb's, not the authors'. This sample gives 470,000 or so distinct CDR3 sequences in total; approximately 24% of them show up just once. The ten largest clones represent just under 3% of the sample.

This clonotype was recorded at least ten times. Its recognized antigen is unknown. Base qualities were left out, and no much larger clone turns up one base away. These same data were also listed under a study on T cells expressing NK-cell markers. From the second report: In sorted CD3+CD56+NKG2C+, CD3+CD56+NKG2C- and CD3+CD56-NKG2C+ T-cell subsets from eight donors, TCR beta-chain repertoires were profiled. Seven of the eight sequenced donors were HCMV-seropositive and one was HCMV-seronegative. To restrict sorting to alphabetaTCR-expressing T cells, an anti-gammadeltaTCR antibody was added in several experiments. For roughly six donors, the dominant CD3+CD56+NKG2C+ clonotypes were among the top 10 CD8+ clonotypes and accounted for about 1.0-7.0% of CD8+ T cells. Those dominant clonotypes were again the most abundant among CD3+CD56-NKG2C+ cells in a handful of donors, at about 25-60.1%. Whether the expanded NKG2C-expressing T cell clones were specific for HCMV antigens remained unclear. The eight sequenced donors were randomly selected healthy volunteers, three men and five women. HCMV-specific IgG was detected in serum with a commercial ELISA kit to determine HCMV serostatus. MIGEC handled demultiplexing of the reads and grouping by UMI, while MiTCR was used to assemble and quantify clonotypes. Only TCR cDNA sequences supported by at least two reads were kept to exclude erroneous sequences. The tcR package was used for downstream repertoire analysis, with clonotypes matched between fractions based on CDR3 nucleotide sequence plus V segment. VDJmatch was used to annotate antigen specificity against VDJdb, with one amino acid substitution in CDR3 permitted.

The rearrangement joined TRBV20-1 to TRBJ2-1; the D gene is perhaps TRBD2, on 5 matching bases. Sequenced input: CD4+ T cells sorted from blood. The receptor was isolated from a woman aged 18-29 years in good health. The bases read TGCAGGGCTCGGGCTAGCTGGGGTAGTGATGAGCAGTTCTTC. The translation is CRARASWGSDEQFF.